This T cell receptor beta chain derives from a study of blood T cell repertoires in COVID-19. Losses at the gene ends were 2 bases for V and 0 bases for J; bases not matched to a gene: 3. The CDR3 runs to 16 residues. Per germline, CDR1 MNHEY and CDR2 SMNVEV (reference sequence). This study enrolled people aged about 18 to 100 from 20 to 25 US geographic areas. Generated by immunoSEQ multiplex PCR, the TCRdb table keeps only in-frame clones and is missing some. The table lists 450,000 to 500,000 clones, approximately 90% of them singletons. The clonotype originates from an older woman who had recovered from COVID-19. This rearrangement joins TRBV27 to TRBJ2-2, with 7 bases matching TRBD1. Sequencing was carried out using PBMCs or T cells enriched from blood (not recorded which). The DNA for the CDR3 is TGTGCCAGCAGTTTAAGAGGGGGCCCGAACACCGGGGAGCTGTTTTTT. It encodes CASSLRGGPNTGELFF.